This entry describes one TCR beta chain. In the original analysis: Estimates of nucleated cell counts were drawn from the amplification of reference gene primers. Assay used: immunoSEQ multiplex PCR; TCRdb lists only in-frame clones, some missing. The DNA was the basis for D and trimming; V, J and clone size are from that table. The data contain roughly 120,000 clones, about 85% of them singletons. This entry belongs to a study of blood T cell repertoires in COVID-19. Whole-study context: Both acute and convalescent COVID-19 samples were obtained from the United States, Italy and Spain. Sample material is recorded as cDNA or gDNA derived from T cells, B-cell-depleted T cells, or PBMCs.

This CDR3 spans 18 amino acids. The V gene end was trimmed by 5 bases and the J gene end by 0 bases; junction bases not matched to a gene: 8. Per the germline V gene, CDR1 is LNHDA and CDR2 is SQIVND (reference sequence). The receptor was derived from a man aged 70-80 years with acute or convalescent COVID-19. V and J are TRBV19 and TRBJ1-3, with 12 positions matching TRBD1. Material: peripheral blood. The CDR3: CASSFGGQGATSGNTIYF. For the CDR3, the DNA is TGTGCCAGTAGTTTTGGGGGACAGGGGGCCACCTCTGGAAACACCATATATTTT.